The following is a T cell receptor beta chain sequence with its context. Its antigen is still unknown. Germline V CDR1 and CDR2: KGHSH, LQKENI. This CDR3 has 13 amino acids. The sample originates from a study of CXCR3-negative and CXCR3-positive naive CD8 T cells. Study-wide results and limits: CXCR3-negative and CXCR3-positive naive cells shared comparable TRBV-TRBJ usage, but memory cells did not.

Libraries were UMI-labeled 5' RACE TRB cDNA. TCRdb re-analyzed the 5' RACE reads; it lists each CDR3 protein once, without DNA. This repertoire comprises 65,000 to 95,000 distinct CDR3 sequences; its ten largest clones make up more than 1.5%. This chain joins TRBV18 and TRBJ2-5. Sequences were obtained from naive CXCR3- CD8+ T cells from blood. The subset: CD45RO-CCR7+CD27+CD95- naive CD8+ T cells lacking CXCR3 (TNR3-). The origin of this receptor is a human donor in good health. Some clones in this sample may be carry-over from other donors' samples. The CDR3 region is CASSPEVSETQYF.